This TCR beta chain was observed in a study of T cell responses to AZD1222 COVID-19 vaccine. Looking at the study overall: Timing groups of about 4 and about 12 weeks for second doses were pooled.

This clone was detected once. Its antigen is currently unknown. The germline gives CDR1 KGHSH, CDR2 LQKENI. V was pared by 5 bases and J by 3 bases, with 8 bases between. The CDR3 is 12 residues long. This table comes from immunoSEQ multiplex PCR, and its TCRdb copy is limited to in-frame clones, with some not included. The table shows 100,000 or so clones, with over 75% occurring only once. Broader study findings: Vaccination with two AZD1222 doses was followed by a rise in Spike-specific TCR breadth and depth. White British people made up most donors, females outnumbered males, and clonal diversity was possibly underestimated.

This receptor was identified in an adult in good health. This material consisted of peripheral blood, taken on day 0 of AZD1222 vaccination. The chain couples TRBV18 to TRBJ2-7; the D is unclear. CDR3 sequence: CASSYRVYEQYF. Here the CDR3 DNA reads TGTGCCAGCTCATACAGAGTCTACGAGCAGTACTTC. Full variable domain (rest looked up from reference TRBV18 and TRBJ2-7): NAGVMQNPRHLVRRRGQEARLRCSPMKGHSHVYWYRQLPEEGLKFMVYLQKENIIDESGMPKERFSAEFPKEGPSILRIQQVVRGDSAAYFCASSYRVYEQYFGPGTRLTVT.